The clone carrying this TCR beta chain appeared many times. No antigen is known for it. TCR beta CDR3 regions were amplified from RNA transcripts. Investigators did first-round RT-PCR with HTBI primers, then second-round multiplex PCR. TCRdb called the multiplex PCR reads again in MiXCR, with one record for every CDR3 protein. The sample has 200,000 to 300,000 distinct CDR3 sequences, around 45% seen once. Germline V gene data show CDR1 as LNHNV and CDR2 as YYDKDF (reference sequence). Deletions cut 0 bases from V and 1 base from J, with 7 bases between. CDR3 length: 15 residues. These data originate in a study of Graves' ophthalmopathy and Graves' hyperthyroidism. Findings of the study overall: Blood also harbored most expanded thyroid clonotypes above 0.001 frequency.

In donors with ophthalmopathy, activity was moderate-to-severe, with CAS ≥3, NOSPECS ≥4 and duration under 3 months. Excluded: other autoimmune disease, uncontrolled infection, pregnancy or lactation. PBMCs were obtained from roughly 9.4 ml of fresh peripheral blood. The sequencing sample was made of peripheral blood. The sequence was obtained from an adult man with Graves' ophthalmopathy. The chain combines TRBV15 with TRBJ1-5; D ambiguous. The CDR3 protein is CATSRDLTSNQPQHF. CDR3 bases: TGTGCCACCAGCAGAGATCTGACAAGCAATCAGCCCCAGCATTTT.